This entry lists 9 T cell receptor beta chains sequenced from one sample in a study of cytomegalovirus exposure and HLA in healthy donors. The study ran its PCR with 60 Vbeta and 13 Jbeta primers. Produced via immunoSEQ multiplex PCR; TCRdb's table is partial and in-frame only. Among 150,000 to 200,000 clones listed, 60% to 75% were seen once. Material: PBMCs. The receptor set was obtained from a woman aged 45-65 years in good health and CMV-seropositive.

V gene TRBV15 combines with J gene TRBJ1-4, with D unresolved. V lost 0 bases to trimming and J lost 0 bases, with 11 bases between them. This CDR3 has 17 residues. Germline V lookup: CDR1 LNHNV, CDR2 YYDKDF (reference sequence). CDR3 protein: CATSRDQLFATNEKLFF. The CDR3 region has the DNA TGTGCCACCAGCAGAGATCAACTCTTTGCAACTAATGAAAAACTGTTTTTT.

The chain is built from TRBV6-6 and TRBJ2-7, with a tentative D call TRBD2 (6 bases). V lost 7 bases and J 7 bases, leaving 20 bases between the germline ends. This CDR3 spans 14 amino acids. Germline CDR1 and CDR2: MNHNY and SVGAGI (reference sequence). The CDR3 sequence is CASTLGAGMDEQYF. The CDR3, as DNA: TGTGCCAGCACCTTGGGTGCGGGGATGGATGAGCAGTACTTC.

The rearrangement joins TRBV5-1 to TRBJ2-1, with a tentative D call TRBD2 (6 bases). The CDR3 covers 15 residues. Between the trimmed V and J ends, which lost 5 bases and 10 bases, there was a span of 22 bases. CDR1 is SGHRS and CDR2 is YFSETQ in the germline V gene. This CDR3 is CASSFAGPGYTEQFF. The CDR3 nucleotides read TGCGCCAGCAGTTTCGCGGGACCGGGTTATACGGAGCAGTTCTTC.

The V and J genes are TRBV6-1 and TRBJ1-2; TRBD1 matches 8 bases. From germline, CDR1 is MNHNS and CDR2 SASEGT. This CDR3 has 16 residues. J gave up 6 bases and V 1 base, and 10 bases lay outside the gene matches. As DNA, the CDR3 is TGTGCCAGCAGTGAAGTCCCGGACAGGGTAGGGAATGGCTACACCTTC. It yields the protein CASSEVPDRVGNGYTF.

The V gene is TRBV19, the J gene TRBJ2-1, with TRBD1 matching over 12 bases. The ends lost 6 bases at V and 10 bases at J; junction bases unmatched: 10. Per the germline V gene, CDR1 is LNHDA and CDR2 is SQIVND (reference sequence). This CDR3 comprises 15 residues. The CDR3 coding sequence is TGTGCCAGTAGGGCCGGGACAGGGGGCAGGGGCGAGCAGTTCTTC. Residues: CASRAGTGGRGEQFF. The full variable domain, with the rest looked up from reference TRBV19 and TRBJ2-1, is DGGITQSPKYLFRKEGQNVTLSCEQNLNHDAMYWYRQDPGQGLRLIYYSQIVNDFQKGDIAEGYSVSREKKESFPLTVTSAQKNPTAFYLCASRAGTGGRGEQFFGPGTRLTVL.

The chain joins TRBV7-8 to TRBJ2-1, with D perhaps matching TRBD2 (6 bases). Trimming left V 3 bases short and J 9 bases short, with 12 bases between. The CDR3 loop spans 13 amino acids. Per germline, CDR1 SGHVS and CDR2 FQNEAQ. The CDR3 here is CASSFGTFSEQFF. CDR3 in DNA: TGTGCCAGCAGCTTTGGGACTTTCAGTGAGCAGTTCTTC.

J is TRBJ2-7 and V is TRBV5-1, with D possibly being TRBD2 (5 bases). This CDR3 is built from 13 residues. Germline CDR1 reads SGHRS; CDR2 reads YFSETQ. V lost 6 bases, J lost 1 base, and 11 bases lay in between. The CDR3 nucleotides are TGCGCCAGCAAAGGGAGTGATTCCTACGAGCAGTACTTC. As protein: CASKGSDSYEQYF.

V and J are TRBV7-9 and TRBJ2-2, with a weak D call TRBD2 (5 bases). From germline, CDR1 is SEHNR and CDR2 FQNEAQ (reference sequence). Trimming removed 0 bases at V and 8 bases at J, with 13 bases between. The CDR3 consists of 15 residues. The CDR3: CASSLARAALGELFF. CDR3 coding DNA: TGTGCCAGCAGCTTAGCGAGGGCAGCCCTAGGGGAGCTGTTTTTT. Looking up the rest from reference TRBV7-9 and TRBJ2-2 gives the full variable domain: DTGVSQNPRHKITKRGQNVTFRCDPISEHNRLYWYRQTLGQGPEFLTYFQNEAQLEKSRLLSDRFSAERPKGSFSTLEIQRTEQGDSAMYLCASSLARAALGELFFGEGSRLTVL.

The chain links TRBV5-6 to TRBJ2-1, with D uncertain. Germline lookup yields CDR1 SGHDT and CDR2 YYEEEE. The CDR3 length is 15 residues. Trimming removed 1 base from V and 0 bases from J, with 8 bases in between. The CDR3 coding sequence is TGTGCCAGCAGCTTGACCAAGAGCTCCTACAATGAGCAGTTCTTC. Residues: CASSLTKSSYNEQFF.